The 32 T cell receptor beta chains presented below share a single source sample, sequenced in a study of T-cell memory formation after mild COVID-19. TCRdb fed the 5' RACE reads into MiXCR, producing one record per CDR3 protein. The data show roughly 600,000 distinct CDR3 sequences, roughly 18% seen once. The material sequenced was PBMCs or a T cell subset sorted from them (not recorded which). The receptors originated from an adult woman who had mild COVID-19 (a few samples of this study predate the infection). Cell type and time point are not known.

At least ten counts were recorded for this clonotype. The chain joins TRBV5-1 to TRBJ2-7; possible D gene TRBD2, 6 bases. This CDR3 has 15 residues. V was pared by 0 bases and J by 3 bases, with 13 bases between. Germline-derived CDR1 and CDR2 are SGHRS and YFSETQ. CDR3 sequence reads: CASSLASAGNYEQYF. The CDR3, as DNA: TGCGCCAGCAGCTTGGCCTCCGCGGGAAACTACGAGCAGTACTTC.

The rearrangement uses TRBV7-2 and TRBJ2-3, with 12 bases matching TRBD2. Looked up from germline, CDR1 is SGHTA and CDR2 is FQGNSA. V gave up 1 base and J gave up 2 bases; unmatched junction bases: 4. This CDR3 has 17 residues. The CDR3 reads CASSLVGLAGITDTQYF. For the CDR3, the DNA is TGTGCCAGCAGCTTAGTCGGACTAGCGGGAATCACAGATACGCAGTATTTT.

This clonotype has a count of ten or more. The chain has TRBV2 and TRBJ2-7; D could derive from TRBD1 or TRBD2 (5 bases each). Germline V gene lookup returns CDR1 SNHLY and CDR2 FYNNEI. V was trimmed by 0 bases and J by 2 bases, leaving 8 bases between them. The length of the CDR3 is 14 residues. CDR3 sequence (DNA): TGTGCCAGCAGTGAAGCGTCGGGGCCCTACGAGCAGTACTTC. Translation gives CASSEASGPYEQYF.

Only a few counts were recorded for this clonotype. The rearrangement joins TRBV24-1 to TRBJ2-3; the D gene could be TRBD1 or TRBD2 (6 bases each). The CDR3 length is 14 residues. Germline CDR1 and CDR2: KGHDR and SFDVKD. V was trimmed by 9 bases and J by 1 base, leaving 13 bases between them. CDR3 coding DNA: TGTGCCACCGGAGGGGGAGAGGGCACAGATACGCAGTATTTT. Its translation: CATGGGEGTDTQYF.

This clonotype was recorded many times. This chain uses TRBV12-3 or TRBV12-4 with TRBJ2-3; 12 bases fit TRBD1. J was trimmed by 11 bases and V by 5 bases; bases with no gene match: 5. The CDR3 totals 13 residues. The CDR3 DNA is TGTGCCAGCAGTCCCGGGACAGGGGGCTTGCAGTATTTT. Protein sequence: CASSPGTGGLQYF.

The chain couples TRBV7-3 to TRBJ2-1, with TRBD1 matching over 10 bases. The germline gives CDR1 SGHTA, CDR2 FQGTGA. The junction had 8 bases not matched to a gene; V was cut back by 5 bases and J by 7 bases. CDR3 length: 15 amino acids. For the CDR3, the DNA is TGTGCCAGCAGCCAGACAGGGGGCGAGAGGAATGAGCAGTTCTTC. Encoded protein: CASSQTGGERNEQFF.

CDR3 in amino acids: CASSFKGFGDTQYF. CDR3 sequence (DNA): TGTGCCAGCAGTTTTAAAGGGTTTGGAGATACGCAGTATTTT. The V call is TRBV12-3 or TRBV12-4, the J call TRBJ2-3, with no clear D. The CDR3 consists of 14 residues. Trimming took off 3 bases at V and 5 bases at J, with 12 bases between the two ends.

The rearrangement links TRBV7-2 to TRBJ2-2, with D unresolved. The germline V and J ends were trimmed by 4 bases and 2 bases, with 20 bases remaining between them. The germline V gene encodes CDR1 SGHTA and CDR2 FQGNSA. The CDR3 spans 18 residues. The CDR3 region is CASSSKTPHGPNTGELFF. The CDR3 DNA is TGTGCCAGCAGCTCCAAAACCCCTCACGGCCCAAACACCGGGGAGCTGTTTTTT.

This clonotype showed up just a few times. The CDR3 loop is CSATSRGTEAFF. CDR3 DNA sequence: TGCAGTGCTACCTCCAGGGGCACTGAAGCTTTCTTT. The chain uses TRBV20-1 and TRBJ1-1, with a tentative D call TRBD1 (6 bases). Germline-derived CDR1 and CDR2 are DFQATT and SNEGSKA (reference sequence). Trimming removed 4 bases at V and 4 bases at J, with 10 bases between. The CDR3 runs 12 residues.

The genes are TRBV24-1 and TRBJ2-7; TRBD1 might be the D (5 bases). The V end was cut by 4 bases, the J end by 4 bases, with 7 bases between. This CDR3 is 12 amino acids long. Germline CDR1 and CDR2: KGHDR and SFDVKD. The CDR3 DNA follows: TGTGCCACCAGTGACAGGGCGTACGAGCAGTACTTC. As protein: CATSDRAYEQYF.

This clonotype was seen ten or more times. The chain carries TRBV14 and TRBJ2-2; a possible D gene is TRBD1 (5 bases). Trimming stripped 6 bases from V and 3 bases from J, with 8 bases between. Germline CDR1 reads SGHDN; CDR2 reads FVKESK. The CDR3 sequence is 13 residues long. The CDR3 loop reads CASSRQYTGELFF. CDR3 sequence (DNA): TGTGCCAGCAGTCGACAGTACACCGGGGAGCTGTTTTTT.

The table lists this clonotype with a few counts. The rearrangement joins TRBV27 to TRBJ2-7, with D possibly TRBD2 on 6 matching bases. The CDR3 has 15 residues. CDR1 is MNHEY and CDR2 is SMNVEV in the germline V gene (reference sequence). Trimming pared 2 bases from V and 2 bases from J, leaving 13 bases between. CDR3 sequence: CASSLLGRQTYEQYF. CDR3 coding DNA: TGTGCCAGCAGTTTACTTGGGAGGCAGACCTACGAGCAGTACTTC.

The CDR3 loop reads CASSYSGELHEKLFF. In DNA form, the CDR3 reads TGTGCCAGCAGTTACTCGGGGGAGTTACATGAAAAACTGTTTTTT. The chain employs TRBV6-5 and TRBJ1-4, with D possibly TRBD1 on 5 matching bases. This CDR3 comprises 15 residues. Trimming took 0 bases from V and 6 from J, leaving 11 bases between them. From germline, CDR1 is MNHEY and CDR2 SVGAGI.

V gene TRBV24-1 combines with J gene TRBJ2-3; tentative D call: TRBD2 (7 bases). Between the trimmed V and J ends, which lost 3 bases and 7 bases, there was a span of 10 bases. Germline V gene lookup returns CDR1 KGHDR and CDR2 SFDVKD. There are 13 residues in the CDR3. The CDR3 DNA follows: TGTGCCACCAGTGATCGGGGGGCGTATACGCAGTATTTT. Translated: CATSDRGAYTQYF.

The J gene is TRBJ2-3, the V gene TRBV20-1, with 7 bases that match TRBD2. Germline assignment: CDR1 DFQATT and CDR2 SNEGSKA (reference sequence). The CDR3 has 14 residues. V shed 0 bases, J shed 10 bases, and the junction held 10 bases outside the gene matches. CDR3 coding DNA: TGCAGTGCTAGAGATCTAGGGACTACTTTTGCGCAGTATTTT. It encodes CSARDLGTTFAQYF.

The rearrangement uses TRBV7-2 and TRBJ2-3; no reliable D call. Trimming cost V 6 bases and J 5 bases, with 12 bases left between them. The CDR3 extends over 13 amino acids. Germline CDR1 and CDR2: SGHTA and FQGNSA. CDR3 nucleotides: TGTGCCAGCAGGACTGCTGAGGTAGATACGCAGTATTTT. It codes for CASRTAEVDTQYF.

This clonotype was counted at least ten times. V usage is TRBV6-5 and J usage is TRBJ1-1, with D uncertain. The CDR3 runs 14 residues. Germline V gives CDR1 MNHEY, CDR2 SVGAGI. Trimming stripped 6 bases from V and 0 bases from J, with 11 bases between. In DNA, the CDR3 is TGTGCCAGCAGCCGTCAGCGTATGAACACTGAAGCTTTCTTT. It is translated as CASSRQRMNTEAFF.

The CDR3 sequence: CASTQESGYEQYF. CDR3 sequence (DNA): TGTGCCAGCACCCAAGAGTCAGGCTACGAGCAGTACTTC. The rearrangement uses TRBV7-2 and TRBJ2-7; D uncertain. Germline-derived CDR1 and CDR2 are SGHTA and FQGNSA. This CDR3 is built from 13 residues. V was shortened by 7 bases and J by 3 bases, with 13 bases between the two germline ends. Using reference TRBV7-2 and TRBJ2-7 for the parts outside the CDR3, the full variable domain is GAGVSQSPSNKVTEKGKDVELRCDPISGHTALYWYRQSLGQGLEFLIYFQGNSAPDKSGLPSDRFSAERTGGSVSTLTIQRTQQEDSAVYLCASTQESGYEQYFGPGTRLTVT.

At least ten counts were recorded for this clonotype. This chain uses TRBV6-5 with TRBJ1-1; possible D gene TRBD1, 6 bases. Germline loops: CDR1 MNHEY, CDR2 SVGAGI. Between the trimmed V and J ends, which lost 1 base and 8 bases, there was a span of 8 bases. This CDR3 comprises 12 residues. The CDR3 DNA sequence: TGTGCCAGCAGTTACTTGCAGGGGGAAGCTTTCTTT. It encodes CASSYLQGEAFF.

DNA for the CDR3: TGCAGTGCTGGACAGGGGGCAAACTATGGCTACACCTTC. Translating it yields CSAGQGANYGYTF. V and J are TRBV20-1 and TRBJ1-2, with TRBD1 matching over 11 bases. V gave up 5 bases and J gave up 2 bases; unmatched junction bases: 1. The CDR3 covers 13 residues. Germline V gene lookup returns CDR1 DFQATT and CDR2 SNEGSKA (reference sequence).

The chain has TRBV3-1 and TRBJ2-1; perhaps TRBD2 as D (5 bases). Trimming shortened V by 4 bases and J by 3 bases, and 13 bases separated the two germline ends. This CDR3 region has 15 residues. The V gene's germline CDR1 is LGHDT and CDR2 YNNKEL (reference sequence). The DNA for the CDR3 is TGTGCCAGCAGCCCCGAGGGTCTCGTCTACAATGAGCAGTTCTTC. It codes for CASSPEGLVYNEQFF.

About this clonotype: One end of the junction does not line up with germline, which may come from a read error. CDR3 in DNA: TGCGCTAGCAGCCAAGCAGTCGAAGGGGAAAAACTGTTTTTT. It specifies CASSQAVEGEKLFF. The chain employs TRBV4-1 and TRBJ1-4, with D unclear. This CDR3 is 14 amino acids long. CDR1 is MGHRA and CDR2 is YSYEKL in the germline V gene.

This clonotype was found a few times. The rearrangement links TRBV20-1 to TRBJ2-1; D may be TRBD1 (6 bases). Germline assignment: CDR1 DFQATT and CDR2 SNEGSKA (reference sequence). Trimming took 0 bases from V and 10 from J, leaving 13 bases between them. The CDR3 contains 13 residues. CDR3 bases: TGCAGTGCTAGAGAGGGGGCCCGGAGGGAGCAGTTCTTC. Its translation is CSAREGARREQFF.

The chain recombines TRBV20-1 with TRBJ2-1; perhaps TRBD2 as D (6 bases). The germline V gene encodes CDR1 DFQATT and CDR2 SNEGSKA (reference sequence). The CDR3 is 15 residues long. Trimming pared 6 bases from V and 9 bases from J, leaving 24 bases between. The CDR3 protein is CSAVQSPSGVGEQFF. CDR3 nucleotide sequence: TGCAGTGCCGTCCAATCCCCCTCGGGGGTAGGTGAGCAGTTCTTC.

In its sample, this clonotype was seen a few times. The rearrangement joins TRBV7-3 to TRBJ1-6; possible D gene TRBD1, 5 bases. Germline V gene lookup returns CDR1 SGHTA and CDR2 FQGTGA. Trimming took off 5 bases at V and 7 bases at J, with 9 bases between the two ends. The CDR3 is 13 amino acids. The CDR3 loop reads CASSMGGNSPLHF. The CDR3 bases are TGTGCCAGCAGCATGGGGGGGAATTCACCCCTCCACTTT.

This chain connects TRBV20-1 to TRBJ1-1; no definite D call. The germline gives CDR1 DFQATT, CDR2 SNEGSKA (reference sequence). The V and J ends lost 0 bases and 3 bases respectively, with 11 bases between them. The CDR3 is 14 amino acids. CDR3 loop: CSAREGWGYTEAFF. The CDR3 bases are TGCAGTGCTAGAGAAGGGTGGGGTTACACTGAAGCTTTCTTT.

V gene TRBV27 combines with J gene TRBJ2-3; D not resolved. This CDR3 is 14 amino acids long. Germline assignment: CDR1 MNHEY and CDR2 SMNVEV (reference sequence). Trimming left V 4 bases short and J 2 bases short, with 10 bases between. The CDR3 coding sequence is TGTGCCAGCAGTTCCTGGACGGACACAGATACGCAGTATTTT. Its protein is CASSSWTDTDTQYF.

This chain connects TRBV9 to TRBJ2-3; D possibly corresponds to TRBD2 (6 bases). The CDR3 extends over 15 amino acids. The V and J ends lost 0 bases and 6 bases respectively, with 14 bases between them. CDR1 is SGDLS, CDR2 YYNGEE, per germline. CDR3 sequence (DNA): TGTGCCAGCAGCGTAGAGAGCGCTCTAGCGGATACGCAGTATTTT. It translates to CASSVESALADTQYF.

This clonotype came up a few times. J is TRBJ2-2 and V is TRBV6-5; 9 nucleotides line up with TRBD1. Germline CDR1 and CDR2: MNHEY and SVGAGI. CDR3 length: 16 residues. V lost 4 bases and J lost 4; bases outside the gene matches: 7. CDR3 bases: TGTGCCAGCAGTTTGACACAGGGGGCGGGCACCGGGGAGCTGTTTTTT. Protein: CASSLTQGAGTGELFF.

This clonotype was observed a few times. V and J are TRBV19 and TRBJ1-4; no clear D gene. The V end was cut by 6 bases, the J end by 3 bases, with 14 bases between. The CDR3 is 15 residues long. Germline V gene sequence: CDR1 LNHDA, CDR2 SQIVND (reference sequence). The CDR3 is CASSPLIASNEKLFF. DNA for the CDR3: TGTGCCAGTAGCCCGCTCATTGCGTCTAATGAAAAACTGTTTTTT.

This clonotype was observed a few times. The rearrangement joins TRBV5-5 to TRBJ2-1; 8 bases fit TRBD2. Germline trimming cut 7 bases from V and 10 bases from J; bases unmatched to any gene: 28. The CDR3 length is 19 residues. Germline V gene data show CDR1 as SGHKS and CDR2 as YYEKEE (reference sequence). The CDR3 DNA follows: TGTGCCAGCGGGGATTTTACTCTGTGGCGGGAGGTCCCAGTCGGGGAGCAGTTCTTC. It specifies CASGDFTLWREVPVGEQFF.

This clonotype turned up a few times. The rearrangement uses TRBV19 and TRBJ2-1; 7 nucleotides agree with TRBD2. The V gene end was trimmed by 4 bases and the J gene end by 1 base; junction bases not matched to a gene: 4. Germline CDR1 reads LNHDA; CDR2 reads SQIVND (reference sequence). The CDR3 is made up of 15 amino acids. The CDR3 DNA is TGTGCCAGTAGTAAGGGGCGGGGGTCCTACAATGAGCAGTTCTTC. This translates into CASSKGRGSYNEQFF. Filled out from reference TRBV19 and TRBJ2-1, the complete variable domain reads DGGITQSPKYLFRKEGQNVTLSCEQNLNHDAMYWYRQDPGQGLRLIYYSQIVNDFQKGDIAEGYSVSREKKESFPLTVTSAQKNPTAFYLCASSKGRGSYNEQFFGPGTRLTVL.